Listed here are 8 T cell receptor beta chains from one sample, sequenced in a study of T-cell memory formation after mild COVID-19. TCRdb redid the calling of the 5' RACE reads with MiXCR, one entry per CDR3 protein. The sample records approximately 340,000 distinct CDR3 sequences, 15% to 20% being singletons. The sample was PBMCs or a T cell subset sorted from them (not recorded which). The receptor set was obtained from a man between 18 and 29 years old who had mild COVID-19 (a few samples of this study predate the infection). Cell type and time point are not known.

This clonotype appeared a few times. The chain is built from TRBV7-2 and TRBJ1-1; 9 bases agree with TRBD1. The ends lost 8 bases at V and 0 bases at J; junction bases unmatched: 4. Germline CDR1 and CDR2: SGHTA and FQGNSA. The CDR3 is 14 residues long. CDR3 in DNA: TGTGCCAGCGCCAGACAGGGGGTGAACACTGAAGCTTTCTTT. Its protein product is CASARQGVNTEAFF. The full variable domain, its missing parts supplied by reference TRBV7-2 and TRBJ1-1, is GAGVSQSPSNKVTEKGKDVELRCDPISGHTALYWYRQSLGQGLEFLIYFQGNSAPDKSGLPSDRFSAERTGGSVSTLTIQRTQQEDSAVYLCASARQGVNTEAFFGQGTRLTVV.

This clonotype has more than one count but fewer than ten. The chain recombines TRBV4-2 with TRBJ2-4; D might be TRBD1 or TRBD2, each matching 5 bases. Trimming removed 10 bases at V and 8 bases at J, with 18 bases between. Germline-derived CDR1 and CDR2 are LGHNA and YNFKEQ. The CDR3 spans 13 residues. CDR3 in DNA: TGTGCCACCAAGGCGCGGCTGGGGGACATTCAGTACTTC. Translated, it gives CATKARLGDIQYF.

The chain employs TRBV19 and TRBJ2-7, with D maybe TRBD2 (5 bases). Germline-derived CDR1 and CDR2 are LNHDA and SQIVND (reference sequence). V was shortened by 7 bases and J by 2 bases, with 15 bases between the two germline ends. The CDR3 length is 14 residues. The CDR3 DNA follows: TGTGCCAGTAACCCCGGACTGGCAACCTACGAGCAGTACGTC. Amino acid sequence: CASNPGLATYEQYV.

The chain links TRBV3-1 to TRBJ2-7; TRBD1 aligns across 8 bases. V lost 1 base, J lost 2 bases, and 16 bases stayed unmatched. The V gene's germline CDR1 is LGHDT and CDR2 YNNKEL (reference sequence). The CDR3 consists of 19 residues. CDR3 residues: CASSQALSWTGLGPYEQYF. CDR3 DNA sequence: TGTGCCAGCAGCCAAGCCCTCTCCTGGACAGGGCTGGGTCCCTACGAGCAGTACTTC.

This clonotype was seen repeatedly, ten times or more. V usage is TRBV6-2 or TRBV6-3 and J usage is TRBJ2-1; 9 positions agree with TRBD1. Unmatched junction bases numbered 3, after V lost 2 bases and J lost 4 bases. The CDR3 contains 15 residues. CDR1 MNHEY and CDR2 SVGEGT come from the germline V gene. CDR3 residues: CASSYRDREYNEQFF. The CDR3 DNA is TGTGCCAGCAGTTACCGGGACAGGGAGTACAATGAGCAGTTCTTC.

This clonotype has only a few counts. The chain employs TRBV6-1 and TRBJ2-7, with unresolved D. CDR1 MNHNS and CDR2 SASEGT come from the germline V gene. This CDR3 spans 13 amino acids. With 2 bases removed from V and 3 bases from J, the gap between germline ends came to 8 bases. The CDR3 nucleotides read TGTGCCAGCAGTGAACCCCCTTACTACGAGCAGTACTTC. Translating it yields CASSEPPYYEQYF.

This chain links TRBV4-3 with TRBJ1-6; possibly TRBD1 for D (5 bases). Germline V gives CDR1 LGHNA, CDR2 YSLEER. V shed 5 bases and J shed 7 bases, with 24 bases lying between them. This CDR3 spans 18 amino acids. The CDR3 sequence: CASSYKVLRDGGNSPLHF. The CDR3 DNA is TGCGCCAGCAGCTACAAAGTCCTCCGGGACGGGGGAAATTCACCCCTCCACTTT.

This clonotype came up a few times. The chain combines TRBV6-6 with TRBJ2-7; the D is unclear. Trimming took 5 bases from V and 6 from J, leaving 11 bases between them. The CDR3 sequence is 12 residues long. The germline V gene encodes CDR1 MNHNY and CDR2 SVGAGI (reference sequence). CDR3 nucleotides: TGTGCCAGCAGTAGGGAAATCAGCGAGCAGTACGTC. Translated, it gives CASSREISEQYV.